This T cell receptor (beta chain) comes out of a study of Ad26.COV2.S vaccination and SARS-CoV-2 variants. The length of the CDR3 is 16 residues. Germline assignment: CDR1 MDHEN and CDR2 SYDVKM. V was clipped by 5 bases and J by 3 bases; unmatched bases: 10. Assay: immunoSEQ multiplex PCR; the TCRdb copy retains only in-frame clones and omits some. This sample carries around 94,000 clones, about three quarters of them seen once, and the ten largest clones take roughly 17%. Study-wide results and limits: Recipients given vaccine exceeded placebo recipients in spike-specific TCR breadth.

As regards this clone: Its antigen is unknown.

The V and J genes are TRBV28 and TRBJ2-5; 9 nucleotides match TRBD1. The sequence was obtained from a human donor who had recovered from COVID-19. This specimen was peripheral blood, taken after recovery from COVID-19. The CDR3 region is CASSPRTGAGEETQYF. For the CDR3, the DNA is TGTGCCAGCAGTCCAAGGACAGGGGCAGGGGAAGAGACCCAGTACTTC. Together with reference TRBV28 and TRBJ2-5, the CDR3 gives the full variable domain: DVKVTQSSRYLVKRTGEKVFLECVQDMDHENMFWYRQDPGLGLRLIYFSYDVKMKEKGDIPEGYSVSREKKERFSLILESASTNQTSMYLCASSPRTGAGEETQYFGPGTRLLVL.